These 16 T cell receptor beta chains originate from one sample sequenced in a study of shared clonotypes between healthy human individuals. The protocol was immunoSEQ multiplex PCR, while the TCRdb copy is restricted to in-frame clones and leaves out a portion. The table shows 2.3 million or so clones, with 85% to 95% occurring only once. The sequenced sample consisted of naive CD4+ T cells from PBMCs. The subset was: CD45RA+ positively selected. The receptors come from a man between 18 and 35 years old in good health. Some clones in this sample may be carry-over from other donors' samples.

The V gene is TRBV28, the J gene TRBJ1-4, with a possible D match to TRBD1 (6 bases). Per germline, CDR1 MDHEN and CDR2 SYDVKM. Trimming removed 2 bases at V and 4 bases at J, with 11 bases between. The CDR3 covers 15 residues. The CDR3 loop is CASSLGGAVNEKLFF. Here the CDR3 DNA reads TGTGCCAGCAGTTTAGGGGGGGCAGTTAATGAAAAACTGTTTTTT. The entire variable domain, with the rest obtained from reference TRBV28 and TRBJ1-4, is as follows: DVKVTQSSRYLVKRTGEKVFLECVQDMDHENMFWYRQDPGLGLRLIYFSYDVKMKEKGDIPEGYSVSREKKERFSLILESASTNQTSMYLCASSLGGAVNEKLFFGSGTQLSVL.

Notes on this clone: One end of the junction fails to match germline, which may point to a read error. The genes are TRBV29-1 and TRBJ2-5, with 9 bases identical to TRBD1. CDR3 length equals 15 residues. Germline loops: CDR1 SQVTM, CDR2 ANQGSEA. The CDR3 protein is CSVKDTGGAGETQYF. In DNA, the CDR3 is TGCAGCGTTAAAGACACAGGGGGCGCGGGGGAGACCCAGTACTTC.

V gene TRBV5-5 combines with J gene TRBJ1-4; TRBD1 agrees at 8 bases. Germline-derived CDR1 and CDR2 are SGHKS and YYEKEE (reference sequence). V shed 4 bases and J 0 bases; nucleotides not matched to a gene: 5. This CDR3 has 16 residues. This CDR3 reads CASSQQGGATNEKLFF. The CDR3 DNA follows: TGTGCCAGCAGCCAACAGGGGGGTGCAACTAATGAAAAACTGTTTTTT.

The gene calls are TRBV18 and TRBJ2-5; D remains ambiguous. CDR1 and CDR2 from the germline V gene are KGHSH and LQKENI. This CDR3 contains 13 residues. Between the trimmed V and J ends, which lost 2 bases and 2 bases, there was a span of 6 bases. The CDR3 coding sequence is TGTGCCAGCTCACCAGCCAGACAAGAGACCCAGTACTTC. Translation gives CASSPARQETQYF.

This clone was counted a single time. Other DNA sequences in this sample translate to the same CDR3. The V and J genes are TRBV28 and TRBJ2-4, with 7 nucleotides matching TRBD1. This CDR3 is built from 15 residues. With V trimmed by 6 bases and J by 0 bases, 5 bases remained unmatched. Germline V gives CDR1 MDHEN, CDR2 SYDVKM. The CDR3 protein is CASSETGLAKNIQYF. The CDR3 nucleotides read TGTGCCAGCAGCGAGACAGGGCTAGCCAAAAACATTCAGTACTTC.

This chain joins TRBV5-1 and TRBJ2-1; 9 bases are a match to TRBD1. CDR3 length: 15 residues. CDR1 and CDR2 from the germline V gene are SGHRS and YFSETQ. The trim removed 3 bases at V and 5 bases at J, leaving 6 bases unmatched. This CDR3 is CASSWTGQGNNEQFF. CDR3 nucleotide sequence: TGCGCCAGCAGCTGGACGGGACAGGGTAACAATGAGCAGTTCTTC. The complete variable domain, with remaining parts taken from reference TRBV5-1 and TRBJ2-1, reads KAGVTQTPRYLIKTRGQQVTLSCSPISGHRSVSWYQQTPGQGLQFLFEYFSETQRNKGNFPGRFSGRQFSNSRSEMNVSTLELGDSALYLCASSWTGQGNNEQFFGPGTRLTVL.

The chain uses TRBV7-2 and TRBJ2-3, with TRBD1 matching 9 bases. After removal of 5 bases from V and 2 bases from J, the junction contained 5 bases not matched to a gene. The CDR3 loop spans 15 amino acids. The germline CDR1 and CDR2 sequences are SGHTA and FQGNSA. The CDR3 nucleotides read TGTGCCAGCAGCATAGGGACAGGGATCACAGATACGCAGTATTTT. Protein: CASSIGTGITDTQYF. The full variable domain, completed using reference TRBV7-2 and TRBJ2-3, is GAGVSQSPSNKVTEKGKDVELRCDPISGHTALYWYRQSLGQGLEFLIYFQGNSAPDKSGLPSDRFSAERTGGSVSTLTIQRTQQEDSAVYLCASSIGTGITDTQYFGPGTRLTVL.

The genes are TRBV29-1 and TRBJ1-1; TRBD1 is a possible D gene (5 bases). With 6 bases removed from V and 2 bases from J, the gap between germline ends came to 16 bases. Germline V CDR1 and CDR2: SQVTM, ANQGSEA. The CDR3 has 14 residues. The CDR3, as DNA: TGCAGCGTACCCCCCCGGGGGGAAAACACTGAAGCTTTCTTT. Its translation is CSVPPRGENTEAFF.

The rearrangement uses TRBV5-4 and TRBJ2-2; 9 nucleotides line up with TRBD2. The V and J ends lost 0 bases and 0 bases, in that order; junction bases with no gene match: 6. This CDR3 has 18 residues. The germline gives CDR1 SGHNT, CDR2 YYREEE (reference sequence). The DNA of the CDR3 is TGTGCCAGCAGCTTGGGACTAGCGGCATTCGCGAACACCGGGGAGCTGTTTTTT. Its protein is CASSLGLAAFANTGELFF.

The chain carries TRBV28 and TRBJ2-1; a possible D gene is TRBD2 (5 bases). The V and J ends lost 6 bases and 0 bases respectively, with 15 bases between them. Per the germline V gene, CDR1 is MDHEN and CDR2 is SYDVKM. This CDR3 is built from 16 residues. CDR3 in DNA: TGTGCCAGCAGCACCCCGGCTAGCTCCTCCTACAATGAGCAGTTCTTC. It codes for CASSTPASSSYNEQFF.

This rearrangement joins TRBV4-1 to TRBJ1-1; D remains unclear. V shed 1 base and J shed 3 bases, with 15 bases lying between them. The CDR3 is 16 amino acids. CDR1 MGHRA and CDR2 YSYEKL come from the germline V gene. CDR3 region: CASSQGSGLLDTEAFF. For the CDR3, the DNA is TGCGCCAGCAGCCAAGGTTCGGGGTTGTTGGACACTGAAGCTTTCTTT.

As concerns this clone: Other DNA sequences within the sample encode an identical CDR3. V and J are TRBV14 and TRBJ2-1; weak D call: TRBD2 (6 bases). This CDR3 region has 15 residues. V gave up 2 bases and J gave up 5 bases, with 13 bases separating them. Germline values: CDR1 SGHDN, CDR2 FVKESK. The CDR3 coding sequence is TGTGCCAGCAGCCAACCGGGACTTGGAAACAATGAGCAGTTCTTC. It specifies CASSQPGLGNNEQFF.

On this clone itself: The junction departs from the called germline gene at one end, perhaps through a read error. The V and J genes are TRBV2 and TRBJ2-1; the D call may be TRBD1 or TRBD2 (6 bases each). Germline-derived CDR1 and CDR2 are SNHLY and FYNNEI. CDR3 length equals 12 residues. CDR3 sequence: CASSEEEGELFF. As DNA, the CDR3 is TGTGCCAGCAGTGAAGAGGAGGGGGAGCTGTTCTTC.

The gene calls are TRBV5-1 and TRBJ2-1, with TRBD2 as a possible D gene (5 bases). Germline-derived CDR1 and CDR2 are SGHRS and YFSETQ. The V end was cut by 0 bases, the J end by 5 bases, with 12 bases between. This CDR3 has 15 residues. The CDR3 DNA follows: TGCGCCAGCAGCTTGGCGGAGCGGCATAACAATGAGCAGTTCTTC. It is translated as CASSLAERHNNEQFF.

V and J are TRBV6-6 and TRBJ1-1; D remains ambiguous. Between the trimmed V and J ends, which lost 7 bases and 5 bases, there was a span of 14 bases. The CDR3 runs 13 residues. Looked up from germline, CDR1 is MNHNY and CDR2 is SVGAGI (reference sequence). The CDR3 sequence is CASITTQGTEAFF. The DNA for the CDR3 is TGTGCCAGCATAACGACGCAAGGGACTGAAGCTTTCTTT.

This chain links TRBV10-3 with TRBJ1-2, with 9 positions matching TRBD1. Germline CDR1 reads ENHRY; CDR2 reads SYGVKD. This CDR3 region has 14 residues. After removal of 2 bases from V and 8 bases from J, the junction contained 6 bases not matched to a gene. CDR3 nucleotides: TGTGCCATCAGTGAGCAGACAGGGGGAGGCGGCTACACCTTC. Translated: CAISEQTGGGGYTF.